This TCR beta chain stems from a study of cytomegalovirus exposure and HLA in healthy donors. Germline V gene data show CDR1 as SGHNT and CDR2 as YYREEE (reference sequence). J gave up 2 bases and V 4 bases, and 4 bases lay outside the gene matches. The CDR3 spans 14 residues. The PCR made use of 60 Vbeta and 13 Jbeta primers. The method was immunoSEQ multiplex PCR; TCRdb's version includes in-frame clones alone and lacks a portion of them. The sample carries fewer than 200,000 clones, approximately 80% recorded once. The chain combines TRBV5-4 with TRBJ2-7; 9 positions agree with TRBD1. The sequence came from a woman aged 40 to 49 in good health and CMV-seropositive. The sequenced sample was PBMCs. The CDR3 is CASSPGTGTYEQYF. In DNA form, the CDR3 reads TGTGCCAGCAGCCCCGGGACAGGGACCTACGAGCAGTACTTC.